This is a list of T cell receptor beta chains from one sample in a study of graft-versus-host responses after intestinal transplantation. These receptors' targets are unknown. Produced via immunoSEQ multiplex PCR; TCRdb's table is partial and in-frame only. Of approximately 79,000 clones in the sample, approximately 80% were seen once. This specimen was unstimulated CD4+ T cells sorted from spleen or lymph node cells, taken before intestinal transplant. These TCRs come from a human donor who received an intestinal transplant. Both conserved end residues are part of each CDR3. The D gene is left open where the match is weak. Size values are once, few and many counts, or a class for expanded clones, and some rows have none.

cdr3_aa: CASSRSLTTDTQYF
cdr3_nt: TGTGCCAGCAGCCGATCCCTGACTACAGATACGCAGTATTTT
j_call: TRBJ2-3
d_call: NA
clone_size: NA
v_call: TRBV7-2

cdr3_aa: CASSSPGTGRVGYTF
cdr3_nt: TGTGCCAGCAGTTCTCCCGGGACAGGGAGAGTCGGCTACACCTTC
j_call: TRBJ1-2
d_call: TRBD1
clone_size: NA
v_call: TRBV28

cdr3_aa: CAISDRDMRAFF
cdr3_nt: TGTGCCATCAGTGATCGGGATATGAGGGCTTTCTTT
j_call: TRBJ1-1
d_call: NA
clone_size: NA
v_call: TRBV10-3

cdr3_aa: CASSSRGTGIGVEGKQYF
cdr3_nt: TGTGCCAGCAGTTCTCGGGGGACAGGGATCGGAGTTGAAGGAAAGCAGTACTTC
j_call: TRBJ2-7
d_call: TRBD1
clone_size: NA
v_call: TRBV27

cdr3_aa: CAVFGSRNTIYF
cdr3_nt: TGTGCCGTCTTTGGCAGTCGAAACACCATATATTTT
j_call: TRBJ1-3
d_call: NA
clone_size: NA
v_call: TRBV28

cdr3_aa: CASSRLAVYEQYF
cdr3_nt: TGTGCCAGCAGCCGACTAGCAGTCTACGAGCAGTACTTC
j_call: TRBJ2-7
d_call: TRBD2
clone_size: NA
v_call: TRBV27

cdr3_aa: CASSLRTSGRTSYNEQFF
cdr3_nt: TGCGCCAGCAGCCTTCGGACTAGCGGGAGGACCTCCTACAATGAGCAGTTCTTC
j_call: TRBJ2-1
d_call: TRBD2
clone_size: NA
v_call: TRBV5-1

cdr3_aa: CASSSEGIHYEQYF
cdr3_nt: TGTGCCAGCAGCTCGGAGGGGATACACTACGAGCAGTACTTC
j_call: TRBJ2-7
d_call: NA
clone_size: few
v_call: TRBV5-6

cdr3_aa: CASSWDFNQPQHF
cdr3_nt: TGCGCCAGCAGCTGGGACTTCAATCAGCCCCAGCATTTT
j_call: TRBJ1-5
d_call: NA
clone_size: NA
v_call: TRBV5-1

cdr3_aa: CASSGTGRSAFF
cdr3_nt: TGTGCCAGTAGTGGGACAGGGAGGTCAGCTTTCTTT
j_call: TRBJ1-1
d_call: TRBD1
clone_size: NA
v_call: TRBV19

cdr3_aa: CAWARQGNQPQHF
cdr3_nt: TGTGCCTGGGCAAGACAGGGCAATCAGCCCCAGCATTTT
j_call: TRBJ1-5
d_call: NA
clone_size: NA
v_call: TRBV30

cdr3_aa: CASHRQDISYEQYF
cdr3_nt: TGTGCCAGCCACCGACAGGATATTTCCTACGAGCAGTACTTC
j_call: TRBJ2-7
d_call: NA
clone_size: NA
v_call: TRBV28

cdr3_aa: CASSPQGLGYTF
cdr3_nt: TGTGCCAGCAGCCCCCAGGGACTCGGCTACACCTTC
j_call: TRBJ1-2
d_call: NA
clone_size: few
v_call: TRBV7-9

cdr3_aa: CASSESIRQFF
cdr3_nt: TGCGCCAGCAGTGAGTCTATTCGGCAGTTCTTC
j_call: TRBJ2-1
d_call: NA
clone_size: NA
v_call: TRBV10-2

cdr3_aa: CASSSQGYEQYF
cdr3_nt: TGTGCCAGCAGCTCCCAGGGGTACGAGCAGTACTTC
j_call: TRBJ2-7
d_call: NA
clone_size: NA
v_call: TRBV7-2

cdr3_aa: CGSPHPAGRDIYNEQFF
cdr3_nt: TGCGGATCACCCCACCCGGCGGGGCGCGACATTTACAATGAGCAGTTCTTC
j_call: TRBJ2-1
d_call: NA
clone_size: NA
v_call: TRBV29-1

cdr3_aa: CASSYGTGGGETQYF
cdr3_nt: TGTGCCAGCAGCTATGGGACAGGGGGCGGGGAGACCCAGTACTTC
j_call: TRBJ2-5
d_call: TRBD1
clone_size: once
v_call: TRBV28

cdr3_aa: CASRVGENTGELFF
cdr3_nt: TGTGCCAGCAGGGTCGGAGAGAACACCGGGGAGCTGTTTTTT
j_call: TRBJ2-2
d_call: NA
clone_size: medium-sized
v_call: TRBV2

cdr3_aa: CASNPVGQGDEKLFF
cdr3_nt: TGTGCCAGCAACCCGGTGGGACAGGGGGACGAAAAACTGTTTTTT
j_call: TRBJ1-4
d_call: TRBD1
clone_size: NA
v_call: TRBV28

cdr3_aa: CASSQPTGAYEQYF
cdr3_nt: TGCGCCAGCAGCCAGCCGACAGGAGCCTACGAGCAGTACTTC
j_call: TRBJ2-7
d_call: NA
clone_size: NA
v_call: TRBV4-1

cdr3_aa: CASGRLGNEQFF
cdr3_nt: TGTGCCAGCGGACGACTAGGCAATGAGCAGTTCTTC
j_call: TRBJ2-1
d_call: NA
clone_size: NA
v_call: TRBV28

cdr3_aa: CASSAEGSGGPRKETQYF
cdr3_nt: TGTGCCAGCAGCGCCGAGGGTAGCGGGGGGCCCCGCAAAGAGACCCAGTACTTC
j_call: TRBJ2-5
d_call: TRBD2
clone_size: NA
v_call: TRBV7-7

cdr3_aa: CAISIGGVSYEQYF
cdr3_nt: TGTGCCATCAGTATAGGAGGTGTCTCCTACGAGCAGTACTTC
j_call: TRBJ2-7
d_call: NA
clone_size: NA
v_call: TRBV10-3

cdr3_aa: CASRGLTETQYF
cdr3_nt: TGTGCCAGCAGAGGACTCACAGAGACCCAGTACTTC
j_call: TRBJ2-5
d_call: NA
clone_size: NA
v_call: TRBV2

cdr3_aa: CASSIQGARTGELFF
cdr3_nt: TGTGCCAGCAGTATACAGGGGGCGCGAACCGGGGAGCTGTTTTTT
j_call: TRBJ2-2
d_call: TRBD1
clone_size: NA
v_call: TRBV28

cdr3_aa: CASRREGEAFF
cdr3_nt: TGTGCCAGCAGGAGGGAGGGTGAAGCTTTCTTT
j_call: TRBJ1-1
d_call: NA
clone_size: NA
v_call: TRBV2

cdr3_aa: CASSGLAGGTGELFF
cdr3_nt: TGTGCCAGCAGTGGACTAGCGGGGGGGACCGGGGAGCTGTTTTTT
j_call: TRBJ2-2
d_call: TRBD2
clone_size: NA
v_call: TRBV2

cdr3_aa: CASSPGGFSPDTQYF
cdr3_nt: TGTGCCAGCTCACCAGGGGGCTTCTCCCCAGATACGCAGTATTTT
j_call: TRBJ2-3
d_call: NA
clone_size: NA
v_call: TRBV18

cdr3_aa: CASSGQGVGNEQYF
cdr3_nt: TGTGCCAGCAGTGGACAGGGGGTTGGCAACGAGCAGTACTTC
j_call: TRBJ2-7
d_call: TRBD1
clone_size: NA
v_call: TRBV2

cdr3_aa: CASSPTGGSAKNIQYF
cdr3_nt: TGTGCCAGCTCACCAACAGGGGGGTCAGCCAAAAACATTCAGTACTTC
j_call: TRBJ2-4
d_call: TRBD1
clone_size: once
v_call: TRBV18

cdr3_aa: CASSEPGSGANVLTF
cdr3_nt: TGTGCCAGCAGTGAACCAGGCTCTGGGGCCAACGTCCTGACTTTC
j_call: TRBJ2-6
d_call: NA
clone_size: NA
v_call: TRBV25-1

cdr3_aa: CASSESRGLVTDTQYF
cdr3_nt: TGCGCCAGCAGTGAGTCGAGGGGGCTGGTAACAGATACGCAGTATTTT
j_call: TRBJ2-3
d_call: TRBD1
clone_size: NA
v_call: TRBV10-1

cdr3_aa: CASSGVGSSNGYTF
cdr3_nt: TGCGCCAGCAGCGGAGTTGGGAGCTCAAATGGCTACACCTTC
j_call: TRBJ1-2
d_call: NA
clone_size: NA
v_call: TRBV5-1

cdr3_aa: CASSVEPGQGAYEQYF
cdr3_nt: TGTGCCAGCAGCGTAGAACCGGGACAGGGGGCATACGAGCAGTACTTC
j_call: TRBJ2-7
d_call: TRBD1
clone_size: NA
v_call: TRBV9

cdr3_aa: CARSLNQGDQPQHF
cdr3_nt: TGTGCCAGAAGCTTGAATCAAGGGGATCAGCCCCAGCATTTT
j_call: TRBJ1-5
d_call: NA
clone_size: NA
v_call: TRBV5-3

cdr3_aa: CASSSLALGGSYEQYF
cdr3_nt: TGTGCCAGCAGCTCCCTAGCGTTGGGGGGCTCCTACGAGCAGTACTTC
j_call: TRBJ2-7
d_call: NA
clone_size: NA
v_call: TRBV11-2

cdr3_aa: CASSPVREGTGELFF
cdr3_nt: TGTGCCAGCAGCCCAGTAAGGGAGGGCACCGGGGAGCTGTTTTTT
j_call: TRBJ2-2
d_call: TRBD2
clone_size: NA
v_call: TRBV4-2

cdr3_aa: CASSHRQGRLEQFF
cdr3_nt: TGTGCCAGCAGTCACCGACAGGGTCGACTTGAGCAGTTCTTC
j_call: TRBJ2-1
d_call: TRBD1
clone_size: NA
v_call: TRBV28

cdr3_aa: CASSLTRGEQYF
cdr3_nt: TGTGCCAGCAGCTTAACCAGGGGCGAGCAGTACTTC
j_call: TRBJ2-7
d_call: NA
clone_size: NA
v_call: TRBV7-9

cdr3_aa: CASSLISGYTGELFF
cdr3_nt: TGTGCCAGCAGCCTTATTAGCGGCTACACCGGGGAGCTGTTTTTT
j_call: TRBJ2-2
d_call: NA
clone_size: NA
v_call: TRBV7-2

cdr3_aa: CASSQQQASYEQYF
cdr3_nt: TGTGCCAGCTCCCAGCAACAGGCCTCCTACGAGCAGTACTTC
j_call: TRBJ2-7
d_call: NA
clone_size: NA
v_call: TRBV18